This is a list of T cell receptor beta chains from one sample in a study of beta chain features in type 1 diabetes. This table comes from immunoSEQ multiplex PCR, and its TCRdb copy is limited to in-frame clones, with some not included. The table has 350,000 to 400,000 clones, about 14% seen once. The specimen sequenced was naive CD4+ T cells from blood. The receptors come from a woman aged 18-29 years in good health. Both conserved end residues are part of each CDR3. Fields, in order: clone size, J gene, V gene, D gene, CDR3 protein, CDR3 DNA. The D gene is left open where the match is weak. Part of the rows lack a size; the others show once, few, many or a class for expanded clones.

>NA|TRBJ2-7|TRBV29-1|TRBD1
CSVRGKIVTGAEQYF
TGCAGCGTGAGGGGAAAAATAGTGACAGGGGCCGAGCAGTACTTC
>few|TRBJ1-1|TRBV6-5|TRBD1
CASSRLTGMGTEAFF
TGTGCCAGCAGTAGATTGACAGGGATGGGCACTGAAGCTTTCTTT
>NA|TRBJ2-7|TRBV6-6|NA
CASSSPVQYEQYF
TGTGCCAGCAGTTCCCCAGTTCAGTACGAGCAGTACTTC
>NA|TRBJ1-2|TRBV18|TRBD1
CASSSTGAGYGYTF
TGTGCCAGCTCATCGACAGGGGCAGGTTATGGCTACACCTTC
>few|TRBJ2-6|TRBV7-7|NA
CASSARGPKDVLTF
TGTGCCAGCAGCGCCCGAGGCCCGAAAGACGTCCTGACTTTC
>NA|TRBJ2-3|TRBV5-4|TRBD1
CASSVGLGTVTDTQYF
TGTGCCAGCAGCGTTGGTTTAGGGACAGTCACAGATACGCAGTATTTT
>NA|TRBJ1-1|TRBV29-1|TRBD1
CSVEGRQGVPAFF
TGCAGCGTTGAAGGGAGGCAGGGGGTTCCAGCTTTCTTT
>few|TRBJ1-2|TRBV6-5|TRBD1
CASSYSGQGSYGYTF
TGTGCCAGCAGTTACTCGGGACAGGGTAGTTATGGCTACACCTTC
>few|TRBJ2-5|TRBV6-6|NA
CASSYSGGALRETQYF
TGTGCCAGCAGTTACTCGGGGGGGGCGCTAAGAGAGACCCAGTACTTC
>few|TRBJ2-7|TRBV13|TRBD2
CASSTTSGFPYEQYF
TGTGCCAGCAGCACGACTAGCGGATTCCCCTACGAGCAGTACTTC